This TCR beta chain originates from a study of Ad26.COV2.S vaccination and SARS-CoV-2 variants. The assay was immunoSEQ multiplex PCR, and TCRdb's table has in-frame clones only and misses some. The repertoire holds roughly 100,000 clones, with about 78% as singletons. The count of this clone is one. The CDR3 length is 11 residues. Deletions cut 6 bases from V and 10 bases from J, with 10 bases between. Germline V lookup: CDR1 MDHEN, CDR2 SYDVKM. The source of this sequence is a human donor who had recovered from COVID-19. The V call is TRBV28, the J call TRBJ2-1; D unresolved. The sample in question was peripheral blood, obtained after recovery from COVID-19. CDR3 nucleotides: TGTGCCAGCAGCCGAGTTTGGGAGCAGTTCTTC. Protein product: CASSRVWEQFF.